These 8 T cell receptor beta chains were sequenced from one sample in a study of CD8 T cells in Susac syndrome. An input of roughly 0.5 to 1 ug of RNA was subjected to reverse transcription using random hexamers. TCRdb redid the calling of the immunoSEQ multiplex PCR reads with MiXCR, one entry per CDR3 protein. The sample holds about 300,000 distinct CDR3 sequences, about 88% seen once. The sequenced sample consisted of CD8+ T cells from PBMCs. These receptors were taken from a human donor with multiple sclerosis.

This clonotype occurred once. In DNA form, the CDR3 reads TGTGCCAGTGCGCTTGGGGCCACTAGCAATCAGCCCCAGCATTTT. Translated, it gives CASALGATSNQPQHF. The V call is TRBV7-8, the J call TRBJ1-5, with a weak D call TRBD1 (5 bases). The CDR3 contains 15 residues. The V end lost 9 bases, the J end lost 0 bases, and 15 bases lay between the germline ends. Germline V lookup: CDR1 SGHVS, CDR2 FQNEAQ.

The CDR3 coding sequence is TGCAGCGTTGAAGATCGGCTAGCGGGAAGGACAGATACGCAGTATTTT. This gives the protein CSVEDRLAGRTDTQYF. The V gene is TRBV29-1, the J gene TRBJ2-3, with 9 bases identical to TRBD2. The CDR3 runs 16 residues. Trimming removed 0 bases from V and 3 bases from J; junction bases left unmatched: 7. Germline V gives CDR1 SQVTM, CDR2 ANQGSEA.

The chain couples TRBV24-1 to TRBJ1-2; D remains ambiguous. Trimming took 5 bases from V and 3 from J, leaving 3 bases between them. The CDR3 has 11 amino acids. CDR1 and CDR2 from the germline V gene are KGHDR and SFDVKD. For the CDR3, the DNA is TGTGCCACCAGTGGGGACTATGGCTACACCTTC. Translating it yields CATSGDYGYTF.

A word on this clonotype: The junction shows a germline mismatch at one end, possibly a read error. This chain joins TRBV28 and TRBJ2-7; D remains unclear. Germline V gives CDR1 MDHEN, CDR2 SYDVKM. The CDR3 spans 12 residues. The CDR3 DNA reads TGTACCAGCAGTCCCACAGCGTACGAGCAGTACTTC. This encodes CTSSPTAYEQYF.

The chain joins TRBV25-1 to TRBJ2-3, with TRBD2 identical over 10 bases. V dropped 2 bases and J dropped 3; count of bases not matched to a gene: 5. Germline CDR1 reads MGHDK; CDR2 reads SYGVNS. The CDR3 length is 16 residues. This chain's CDR3 is CASSELSSGRTDTQYF. The CDR3 DNA sequence: TGTGCCAGCAGTGAACTGTCTAGCGGGAGAACAGATACGCAGTATTTT.

The chain carries TRBV27 and TRBJ2-7; the D gene is possibly TRBD2 (6 bases). Germline lookup yields CDR1 MNHEY and CDR2 SMNVEV (reference sequence). Trimming left V 5 bases short and J 3 bases short, with 20 bases between. The CDR3 is made up of 16 amino acids. CDR3: CASSPLLFSGYYEQYF. The CDR3 DNA follows: TGTGCCAGCAGTCCCCTCCTCTTTAGCGGCTACTACGAGCAGTACTTC.

This clonotype was observed a few times. The V gene is TRBV6-5, the J gene TRBJ1-3; D possibly corresponds to TRBD1 (5 bases). Germline V gives CDR1 MNHEY, CDR2 SVGAGI. Trimming removed 2 bases at V and 1 base at J, with 6 bases between. The length of the CDR3 is 14 residues. CDR3 protein: CASSYTGSGNTIYF. In nucleotides, the CDR3 is TGTGCCAGCAGTTACACAGGTTCTGGAAACACCATATATTTT.

The chain links TRBV4-3 to TRBJ2-1; 10 bases are a match to TRBD2. CDR1 and CDR2 (germline): LGHNA, YSLEER. With 4 bases clipped from V and 8 bases from J, the junction kept 8 bases outside the gene matches. This CDR3 has 15 residues. CDR3 region: CASSPAEREGYEQFF. The CDR3 DNA reads TGCGCCAGCAGCCCCGCGGAGCGGGAGGGCTATGAGCAGTTCTTC.